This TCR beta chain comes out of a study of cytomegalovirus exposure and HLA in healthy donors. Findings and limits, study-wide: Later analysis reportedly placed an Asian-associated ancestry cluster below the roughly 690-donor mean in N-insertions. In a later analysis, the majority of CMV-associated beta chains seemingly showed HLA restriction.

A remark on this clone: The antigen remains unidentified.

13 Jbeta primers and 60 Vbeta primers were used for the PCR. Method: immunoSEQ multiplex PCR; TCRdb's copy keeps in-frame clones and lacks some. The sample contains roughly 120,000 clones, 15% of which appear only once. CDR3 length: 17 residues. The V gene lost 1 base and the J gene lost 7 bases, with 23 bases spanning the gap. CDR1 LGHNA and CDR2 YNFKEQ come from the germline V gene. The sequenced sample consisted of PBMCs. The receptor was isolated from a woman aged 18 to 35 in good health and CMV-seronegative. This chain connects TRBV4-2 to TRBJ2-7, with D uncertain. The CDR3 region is CASSQGLLLKVQNEQYF. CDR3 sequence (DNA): TGTGCCAGCAGCCAAGGCCTCCTACTCAAGGTACAGAATGAGCAGTACTTC.